The following is a T cell receptor beta chain sequence with its context. CDR1 is SGHKS, CDR2 YYEKEE, per germline (reference sequence). The CDR3 has 17 amino acids. The V and J ends lost 3 bases and 9 bases, in that order; junction bases with no gene match: 19. This sample stems from a study of blood T cells in healthy people across ages. The second PCR ran about 7 to 12 cycles with a sample-barcoded 5' primer and J-beta primers. TCRdb processed the 5' RACE reads anew with MiXCR; each CDR3 protein has one entry. The sample includes about 280,000 distinct CDR3 sequences, 25% to 30% of them seen just once.

This sequence originates from a woman between 65 and 79 years old in good health. The chain links TRBV5-5 to TRBJ2-7; 9 bases are shared with TRBD1. The specimen was blood. The CDR3: CASSYYPWTGESNGQYF. The DNA of the CDR3 is TGTGCCAGCAGCTACTACCCTTGGACAGGGGAATCCAACGGGCAGTACTTC. The full variable domain, its missing parts supplied by reference TRBV5-5 and TRBJ2-7, is DAGVTQSPTHLIKTRGQQVTLRCSPISGHKSVSWYQQVLGQGPQFIFQYYEKEERGRGNFPDRFSARQFPNYSSELNVNALLLGDSALYLCASSYYPWTGESNGQYFGPGTRLTVT.